This T cell receptor beta chain was sequenced in a study of regulatory T cells in long-lasting Graves disease. The germline V gene encodes CDR1 SGDLS and CDR2 YYNGEE. This CDR3 region has 16 residues. V was pared by 3 bases and J by 5 bases, with 4 bases of the junction left unmatched. A note on this clonotype: Its antigen remains unknown.

Time point defined: newly diagnosed GD, antithyroid drugs for less than 3 months. Isolated PBMC RNA provided the starting material for the TCR library. Findings of the study overall: Those with persistent disease had in common more public clonotypes (approximately 2,500) than new patients (approximately 970).

CDR3-region Arm-PCR and iRepertoire HTBI primers produced the TCR beta libraries. Authors' data handling: Sample data revealed some 58 TRBV and 11 to 15 TRBJ segments. TCRdb reprocessed the multiplex PCR reads via MiXCR and lists one record per CDR3 protein. TCRdb, not the original authors, processed these V and J calls. The table has about 470,000 distinct CDR3 sequences, about 15% seen once. The same sample was also studied in work on T cells in Graves' hyperthyroidism and ophthalmopathy. From that study: The hyperthyroidism patients had all been newly diagnosed, and their disease duration was under 2 months. Their ages ranged from 18 to 65 years.

The V and J genes are TRBV9 and TRBJ2-2, with 13 bases fitting TRBD2. Source: peripheral blood mononuclear cells (PBMCs), taken at new diagnosis, from a patient treated with antithyroid drugs. The sequence was obtained from a woman aged 25 to 39 with Graves disease. CDR3 amino acids: CASSGTSGRETGELFF. CDR3 nucleotides: TGTGCCAGCAGCGGGACTAGCGGGAGAGAAACCGGGGAGCTGTTTTTT.